Here is one T cell receptor (beta chain) with its context. The antigen it binds to is not known. Per-base qualities were not stored, and no clone one base away is much larger. A single peripheral blood draw of about 116 mL on average was collected from each donor into heparinised tubes. Using a panel that included CD45RO, CCR7, CD25, CD127, CD95 and CD27, naive, central memory, regulatory and stem cell-like memory CD4+ T cells were sorted on a BD FACSAria II. Every sorted population had a purity above 95%. PBMCs were separated immediately by Lymphoprep density gradient centrifugation and were stained directly, without being cultured. Samples were stained and sorted in pairs, with one healthy donor and one patient per experiment, so that batch effects were minimized. V is trimmed back by 4 bases and J by 1 base, and the junction contains 6 bases that no gene match accounts for. Spanning cysteine to phenylalanine, the CDR3 consists of 16 amino acids. The retained sequence is limited to the CDR3, 48 bases, with the frame set at the first base. CDR1 MGHRA and CDR2 YSYEKL are derived from the germline V gene.

The data belong to a study of beta chain features in type 1 diabetes (dated by TCRdb to between 2017 and 2018). About the study as a whole: No differences in mean age, gender distribution, total cell number or subset yield were found between patients and healthy donors. A total of some 100,000,000 sorted cells were examined across all samples, and the number of cells per subset was strongly correlated with RNA yield. Regulatory and stem cell-like memory subsets were isolated from only 8 patients and roughly eight healthy donors, whereas naive and central memory subsets came from all 30 or so donors. In the study, TCRB repertoires of sorted circulating CD4+ T cell subsets from recently diagnosed type 1 diabetes patients were compared with those of matched healthy donors. Broader findings and caveats from the paper: Patients with type 1 diabetes made fewer insertions and deleted more nucleotides at VDJ recombination sites, implying thymic rearrangement abnormalities. Type 1 diabetes patients showed a moderate but significant shortening of TCRB CDR3 length in all four CD4+ subsets. Naive, central memory and regulatory TCRB repertoires appeared to be more similar among patients than among healthy donors. Because small numbers of individuals were included in the HLA sub-analyses, any influence of HLA type on TCRB rearrangement was left unresolved. Sequencing cDNA rather than genomic DNA could over-represent highly expressing activated cells, although activation and CD3 levels did not differ between groups. Shorter templates might have been favored by PCR, but patient and control samples were amplified and corrected together, so both groups would have been affected equally by any skew.

The entire isolated RNA was reverse transcribed using the High Capacity cDNA Reverse Transcription Kit, and thus expressed TCRB transcripts were sequenced. Deep immunoSEQ sequencing was applied to naive, central memory and regulatory T cell samples, giving an average of roughly 3.5 million total reads per sample. After sorted cells were lysed in RLT buffer, RNA was extracted with DNase-treated RNeasy Micro or Mini kits, with the choice depending on cell number. To prevent cross-contamination, every cell subset was processed on its own, while patient and healthy donor samples were processed together. The immunoSEQ multiplex PCR was used to amplify TCRB sequences from cDNA, yielding 87-bp fragments that span the CDR3 region. The amplicons were sequenced using the Illumina HiSeq platform. On the authors' methods: PCR bias was corrected computationally using synthetic template baselines, and reads within Hamming distance 2 were collapsed, with unmergeable singletons discarded. Reads were aligned against IMGT so that V, D and J genes, CDR3 length and insertions or deletions at six rearrangement sites could be assigned. Within each subset, clonotype counts were normalized to sorted cell number, after which true diversity and Gini coefficients were computed with the tcR R package. Repertoire sharing was quantified using the overlap coefficient calculated on TCRB nucleotide sequences. As a proxy for the pre-selection repertoire, out-of-frame TCRB sequences from naive cells were analyzed. TCRdb stores this immuneACCESS table with in-frame sequences only. Part of the clones is absent; in the studies checked, under half of the shortfall reflects unresolved V genes, and no reason is known for the rest. That table furnishes V, J and clone size, whereas the DNA furnished D and trimming. The sample profile shows around 240,000 clones; roughly 17% of them were found once. The leading ten clones occupy approximately 0.081% of the sample.

The rearranged segments are TRBV4-1 and TRBJ2-1; 8 middle bases align to TRBD2. This TCR was sampled from a man aged 25-40 years with type 1 diabetes. The specimen was naive CD4+ T cells from blood. The cell subset or site label, as the study defines it: true naive CD4+ T cells. Read as DNA, the sequence is TGCGCCAGCAGCCCTCGAACGGGAGGGTCCTACAATGAGCAGTTCTTC. It is translated as CASSPRTGGSYNEQFF.